The 29 T cell receptor beta chains below come from one sample, sequenced in a study of blood T cell repertoires in COVID-19. Here immunoSEQ multiplex PCR was the method, and the copy in TCRdb shows in-frame clones only, minus some. The table records 60,000 to 70,000 clones, approximately 78% of them present only once. Specimen: peripheral blood. The receptors here all came from an elderly man with acute or convalescent COVID-19.

This chain links TRBV4-3 with TRBJ2-5, with 7 bases fitting TRBD1. Unmatched junction bases numbered 10, after V lost 1 base and J lost 5 bases. CDR3 length equals 16 residues. CDR1 and CDR2 from the germline V gene are LGHNA and YSLEER. The CDR3 coding sequence is TGCGCCAGCAGCCAAGTAGTTAGCGCCAGGGGGGAGACCCAGTACTTC. The encoded protein is CASSQVVSARGETQYF.

V gene TRBV4-2 combines with J gene TRBJ1-2, with a possible D match to TRBD1 (6 bases). The CDR3 consists of 13 residues. V lost 0 bases and J lost 8, with 10 bases in between. Per germline, CDR1 LGHNA and CDR2 YNFKEQ. The CDR3 sequence: CASSQDPGDGYTF. DNA for the CDR3: TGTGCCAGCAGCCAAGACCCAGGGGACGGCTACACCTTC.

The chain has TRBV11-2 and TRBJ1-1; D is perhaps TRBD1 (5 bases). In germline, CDR1 is SGHAT, CDR2 FQNNGV. The length of the CDR3 is 15 residues. V lost 1 base and J lost 4, with 13 bases in between. For the CDR3, the DNA is TGTGCCAGCAGCTTAGCGGGGGGGATAGGCACTGAAGCTTTCTTT. It specifies CASSLAGGIGTEAFF.

The chain has TRBV28 and TRBJ2-7; tentative D call: TRBD2 (5 bases). The CDR3 runs 14 residues. V shed 6 bases and J shed 2 bases, with 14 bases lying between them. The germline V gene encodes CDR1 MDHEN and CDR2 SYDVKM. CDR3 DNA: TGTGCCAGCAGCGAACCATCCGGGACCTACGAGCAGTACTTC. Translating gives CASSEPSGTYEQYF.

This chain connects TRBV18 to TRBJ1-1, with 7 bases lining up with TRBD1. The germline gives CDR1 KGHSH, CDR2 LQKENI. Trimming took 5 bases from V and 5 from J; bases not matched to a gene: 14. This CDR3 is built from 16 residues. CDR3 region: CASSGTITGAGTEAFF. CDR3 bases: TGTGCCAGCTCAGGGACGATTACAGGGGCAGGGACTGAAGCTTTCTTT. Full variable domain (remainder filled in from reference TRBV18 and TRBJ1-1): NAGVMQNPRHLVRRRGQEARLRCSPMKGHSHVYWYRQLPEEGLKFMVYLQKENIIDESGMPKERFSAEFPKEGPSILRIQQVVRGDSAAYFCASSGTITGAGTEAFFGQGTRLTVV.

The J gene is TRBJ1-6, the V gene TRBV5-1, with D perhaps matching TRBD1 (6 bases). V lost 2 bases to trimming and J lost 7 bases, with 10 bases between them. CDR1 and CDR2 from the germline V gene are SGHRS and YFSETQ. This CDR3 comprises 14 residues. This chain's CDR3 is CASSFTGPNSPLHF. The CDR3 DNA sequence: TGCGCCAGCAGCTTCACAGGGCCGAATTCACCCCTCCACTTT.

V is TRBV7-3 and J is TRBJ2-1; 14 positions match TRBD2. Per germline, CDR1 SGHTA and CDR2 FQGTGA. J was trimmed by 9 bases and V by 5 bases; bases with no gene match: 6. The CDR3 sequence is 15 residues long. The CDR3, as DNA: TGTGCCAGCAGCCCGACTAGCGGGGGGGCAATTGAGCAGTTCTTC. Translation: CASSPTSGGAIEQFF.

The chain uses TRBV5-1 and TRBJ1-4; D is possibly TRBD1 (6 bases). Germline V gene lookup returns CDR1 SGHRS and CDR2 YFSETQ. V lost 5 bases and J lost 5, with 13 bases in between. The length of the CDR3 is 14 residues. The CDR3 bases are TGCGCCAGCAGTCAAGGGGGACGAAATGAAAAACTGTTTTTT. Amino acid sequence: CASSQGGRNEKLFF.

The V and J genes are TRBV6-5 and TRBJ2-1; D remains unclear. This CDR3 has 13 amino acids. V lost 7 bases and J 8 bases, leaving 15 bases between the germline ends. Germline loops: CDR1 MNHEY, CDR2 SVGAGI. This chain's CDR3 is CASTRSPRDEQFF. CDR3 DNA sequence: TGTGCCAGCACTCGGAGTCCGAGAGATGAGCAGTTCTTC.

This clone was picked up a small number of times. The chain recombines TRBV27 with TRBJ2-7; D possibly corresponds to TRBD1 (7 bases). Deletions cut 6 bases from V and 4 bases from J, with 25 bases between. The CDR3 length is 17 residues. Looked up from germline, CDR1 is MNHEY and CDR2 is SMNVEV (reference sequence). The CDR3 sequence: CASSQTARQGGGYEQYF. The CDR3 DNA follows: TGTGCCAGCAGCCAAACTGCCAGACAGGGAGGCGGTTACGAGCAGTACTTC.

This clone was seen repeatedly, ten times or more. The rearrangement links TRBV30 to TRBJ1-2; D call uncertain. The germline V gene has CDR1 GTSNPN and CDR2 SVGIG (reference sequence). Trimming shortened V by 4 bases and J by 4 bases, and 7 bases separated the two germline ends. This CDR3 has 11 amino acids. In DNA form, the CDR3 reads TGTGCCTGGACTCGGGTCTATGGCTACACCTTC. Translated, it gives CAWTRVYGYTF.

This chain uses TRBV28 with TRBJ1-2; D gene uncertain. Germline V gene data show CDR1 as MDHEN and CDR2 as SYDVKM. Trimming shortened V by 3 bases and J by 4 bases, and 6 bases separated the two germline ends. CDR3 size: 12 residues. The CDR3 reads CASSLAFYGYTF. The CDR3 region has the DNA TGTGCCAGCAGTTTGGCCTTCTATGGCTACACCTTC.

This chain joins TRBV5-1 and TRBJ1-2; no definite D call. CDR1 and CDR2 (germline): SGHRS, YFSETQ. The CDR3 sequence is 16 residues long. V was cut by 2 bases and J by 0 bases, with 14 bases left in between. This chain's CDR3 is CASSLGQDSANYGYTF. The DNA of the CDR3 is TGCGCCAGCAGCTTAGGGCAGGACTCAGCTAACTATGGCTACACCTTC.

The chain has TRBV5-1 and TRBJ2-5, with D possibly being TRBD2 (5 bases). Trimming took off 3 bases at V and 1 base at J, with 10 bases between the two ends. The CDR3 length is 14 residues. Germline CDR1 and CDR2: SGHRS and YFSETQ. CDR3 loop: CASSWASGQETQYF. The DNA for the CDR3 is TGCGCCAGCAGCTGGGCAAGCGGCCAAGAGACCCAGTACTTC.

This clone has just a few counts. The gene calls are TRBV7-8 and TRBJ2-5; maybe TRBD2 (5 bases). The CDR3 has 15 amino acids. Germline lookup yields CDR1 SGHVS and CDR2 FQNEAQ. The germline V and J ends were trimmed by 5 bases and 0 bases, with 13 bases remaining between them. CDR3 DNA sequence: TGTGCCAGCAGCCCCGACCCGGGGTACCAAGAGACCCAGTACTTC. This sequence encodes CASSPDPGYQETQYF.

CDR3 sequence reads: CAWSQYGVDRGTGSFGANVLTF. In DNA form, the CDR3 reads TGTGCCTGGAGTCAATACGGCGTAGACCGCGGGACAGGGTCTTTTGGGGCCAACGTCCTGACTTTC. The J gene is TRBJ2-6, the V gene TRBV30; TRBD1 matches 9 bases. Germline assignment: CDR1 GTSNPN and CDR2 SVGIG (reference sequence). The V segment lost 2 bases and the J segment 3 bases; nucleotides outside the gene matches: 23. CDR3 length: 22 amino acids. The whole variable domain, remainder taken from reference TRBV30 and TRBJ2-6, is SQTIHQWPATLVQPVGSPLSLECTVEGTSNPNLYWYRQAAGRGLQLLFYSVGIGQISSEVPQNLSASRPQDRQFILSSKKLLLSDSGFYLCAWSQYGVDRGTGSFGANVLTFGAGSRLTVL.

The chain links TRBV5-1 to TRBJ2-4; 7 bases fit TRBD2. The germline CDR1 and CDR2 sequences are SGHRS and YFSETQ. V trimming: 4 bases; J trimming: 3 bases; junction bases outside the gene matches: 4. The CDR3 extends over 14 amino acids. The CDR3 sequence: CASSPGTNKNIQYF. Here the CDR3 DNA reads TGCGCCAGCAGCCCCGGGACTAACAAAAACATTCAGTACTTC.

V usage is TRBV10-3 and J usage is TRBJ2-7, with 7 bases matching TRBD1. J gave up 4 bases and V 6 bases, and 6 bases lay outside the gene matches. The CDR3 contains 13 residues. CDR1 is ENHRY and CDR2 is SYGVKD in the germline V gene. The CDR3 loop reads CAISADRDYEQYF. DNA of the CDR3: TGTGCCATCAGCGCCGACAGGGATTACGAGCAGTACTTC.

The chain joins TRBV5-1 to TRBJ1-1; TRBD1 matches 8 bases. The J segment lost 1 base and the V segment lost 1 base, leaving 6 bases of the junction unmatched. Germline loops: CDR1 SGHRS, CDR2 YFSETQ. This CDR3 comprises 16 residues. The CDR3 region is CASSLYPGGANTEAFF. CDR3 coding DNA: TGCGCCAGCAGCTTGTATCCAGGGGGCGCGAACACTGAAGCTTTCTTT.

This chain connects TRBV7-2 to TRBJ2-5; 10 nucleotides agree with TRBD1. J was trimmed by 6 bases and V by 2 bases; bases with no gene match: 12. Germline CDR1 reads SGHTA; CDR2 reads FQGNSA. The CDR3 is 17 residues long. The CDR3 sequence is CASSLRSWDRGFKTQYF. CDR3 sequence (DNA): TGTGCCAGCAGCTTACGGTCCTGGGACAGGGGATTTAAGACCCAGTACTTC. Filled out from reference TRBV7-2 and TRBJ2-5, the complete variable domain reads GAGVSQSPSNKVTEKGKDVELRCDPISGHTALYWYRQSLGQGLEFLIYFQGNSAPDKSGLPSDRFSAERTGGSVSTLTIQRTQQEDSAVYLCASSLRSWDRGFKTQYFGPGTRLLVL.

The DNA of the CDR3 is TGTGCCAGCAGTGAAGCGCCCTACAGGGGGATCGGCTACACCTTC. Protein: CASSEAPYRGIGYTF. The rearrangement joins TRBV6-1 to TRBJ1-2; TRBD1 aligns across 8 bases. After removal of 0 bases from V and 8 bases from J, the junction contained 8 bases not matched to a gene. From germline, CDR1 is MNHNS and CDR2 SASEGT. The CDR3 is made up of 15 amino acids.

The chain links TRBV24-1 to TRBJ2-1; TRBD1 aligns across 8 bases. The CDR3 length is 16 residues. The V and J ends lost 3 bases and 3 bases, in that order; junction bases with no gene match: 6. The germline CDR1 and CDR2 sequences are KGHDR and SFDVKD. CDR3 DNA sequence: TGTGCCACCAGTGATATGGGACAGGCAGGCTACAATGAGCAGTTCTTC. It specifies CATSDMGQAGYNEQFF.

The rearrangement uses TRBV4-1 and TRBJ1-6, with D unresolved. Between the trimmed V and J ends, which lost 2 bases and 9 bases, there was a span of 14 bases. Germline CDR1 reads MGHRA; CDR2 reads YSYEKL. The CDR3 covers 15 residues. In nucleotides, the CDR3 is TGCGCCAGCAGCCAAATTATCACTGTTACTTCACCCCTCCACTTT. It yields the protein CASSQIITVTSPLHF.

The chain has TRBV7-9 and TRBJ1-6, with D maybe TRBD1 (6 bases). The germline V and J ends were trimmed by 3 bases and 10 bases, with 13 bases remaining between them. CDR1 and CDR2 (germline): SEHNR, FQNEAQ (reference sequence). This CDR3 is built from 14 residues. The CDR3 sequence: CASSFLSGESPLHF. CDR3 DNA: TGTGCCAGCAGCTTTTTGTCAGGGGAATCACCCCTCCACTTT.

The chain uses TRBV6-6 and TRBJ2-7; tentative D call: TRBD1 (6 bases). The germline gives CDR1 MNHNY, CDR2 SVGAGI (reference sequence). The V end was cut by 6 bases, the J end by 5 bases, with 17 bases between. The CDR3 extends over 14 amino acids. CDR3 sequence reads: CASSPGDSRNEQYF. The CDR3 coding sequence is TGTGCCAGCAGCCCAGGGGATAGTAGGAACGAGCAGTACTTC.

The chain links TRBV5-8 to TRBJ2-3, with 9 bases aligning to TRBD2. J was trimmed by 5 bases and V by 1 base; bases with no gene match: 8. Per germline, CDR1 SGHTS and CDR2 YDEGEE. The CDR3 has 16 amino acids. The CDR3 region is CASSLRRGGEGDTQYF. In DNA form, the CDR3 reads TGTGCCAGCAGCTTGAGGCGGGGGGGCGAGGGAGATACGCAGTATTTT.

The chain carries TRBV9 and TRBJ2-3; unclear D gene. The length of the CDR3 is 12 residues. Between the trimmed V and J ends, which lost 3 bases and 1 base, there was a span of 3 bases. The V gene's germline CDR1 is SGDLS and CDR2 YYNGEE. The CDR3 DNA reads as TGTGCCAGCAGCGGGCGCACAGATACGCAGTATTTT. Its protein product is CASSGRTDTQYF.

This rearrangement joins TRBV2 to TRBJ2-3, with D possibly matching TRBD2 (6 bases). This CDR3 is 14 amino acids long. The germline V and J ends were trimmed by 6 bases and 5 bases, with 15 bases remaining between them. CDR1 and CDR2 (germline): SNHLY, FYNNEI. CDR3 protein: CASSAVRGGDTQYF. Written as DNA, the CDR3 is TGTGCCAGCAGCGCGGTGAGGGGAGGAGATACGCAGTATTTT. Full variable domain (rest looked up from reference TRBV2 and TRBJ2-3): EPEVTQTPSHQVTQMGQEVILRCVPISNHLYFYWYRQILGQKVEFLVSFYNNEISEKSEIFDDQFSVERPDGSNFTLKIRSTKLEDSAMYFCASSAVRGGDTQYFGPGTRLTVL.

This chain connects TRBV7-2 to TRBJ2-3; 12 bases map to TRBD2. Germline CDR1 is SGHTA and CDR2 is FQGNSA. With 6 bases clipped from V and 7 bases from J, the junction kept 8 bases outside the gene matches. The CDR3 has 15 amino acids. The CDR3 sequence: CASSPSGGGQYTQYF. The CDR3 DNA reads as TGTGCCAGCAGTCCTAGCGGGGGGGGCCAATATACGCAGTATTTT.